This T cell receptor beta chain was recovered during a study of vaccination effects on CD4 cells after COVID-19. Details on this clone: Antigen unknown.

This CDR3 spans 14 amino acids. With 1 base removed from V and 1 base from J, the gap between germline ends came to 7 bases. Germline V gives CDR1 KGHSH, CDR2 LQKENI. Here immunoSEQ multiplex PCR was the method, and the copy in TCRdb shows in-frame clones only, minus some. The table includes tens of thousands of clones, around 74% detected once. The ViraFEST assay expanded antigen-specific CD4+ T cells with viral peptide pools before sequencing. Following 10 days of culture, CD4+ T cells were isolated. As their vaccination, participants received two doses of either BNT162b2 or mRNA-1273. V and J are TRBV18 and TRBJ1-2; D is undetermined. This clonotype originated in a human donor who received a COVID-19 vaccine. The material was CD4+ T cells from PBMCs cultured with HCoV-229E spike peptides, obtained after COVID-19 vaccination. Here the CDR3 reads CASSPLSVNYGYTF. CDR3 DNA: TGTGCCAGCTCACCACTCTCTGTTAACTATGGCTACACCTTC.